One sample yielded the 25 T cell receptor beta chains listed below, sequenced in a study of long-term antiretroviral therapy in people with HIV. Researchers report immunoSEQ v3.0 was run at survey level. The repertoire was sequenced with immunoSEQ multiplex PCR; TCRdb's copy has only in-frame clones and lacks some. The profile covers under 50,000 clones, with 75% to 90% appearing a single time and roughly 6.1% taken by the ten largest. This sample comprised unsorted PBMCs, obtained 3.1 years after starting antiretroviral therapy. Receptor source: a woman between 45 and 60 years old with HIV.

J is TRBJ2-7 and V is TRBV7-9; 7 positions match TRBD1. CDR3 length equals 14 residues. Germline V lookup: CDR1 SEHNR, CDR2 FQNEAQ (reference sequence). Trimming cost V 4 bases and J 3 bases; bases outside gene matches: 6. The CDR3 spells CASSSPGTDYEQYF. For the CDR3, the DNA is TGTGCCAGCAGCTCCCCCGGGACAGACTACGAGCAGTACTTC.

The chain uses TRBV7-8 and TRBJ1-2; D not certain. This CDR3 is 13 amino acids long. Looked up from germline, CDR1 is SGHVS and CDR2 is FQNEAQ. The V end lost 2 bases, the J end lost 9 bases, and 13 bases lay between the germline ends. The CDR3 loop is CASSLRGLERYTF. The CDR3, as DNA: TGTGCCAGCAGCTTAAGAGGGCTGGAACGCTACACCTTC. The full variable domain, with the rest looked up from reference TRBV7-8 and TRBJ1-2, is GAGVSQSPRYKVAKRGQDVALRCDPISGHVSLFWYQQALGQGPEFLTYFQNEAQLDKSGLPSDRFFAERPEGSVSTLKIQRTQQEDSAVYLCASSLRGLERYTFGSGTRLTVV.

The gene calls are TRBV30 and TRBJ1-2; D not resolved. The V end lost 1 base, the J end lost 5 bases, and 14 bases lay between the germline ends. CDR1 is GTSNPN, CDR2 SVGIG, per germline (reference sequence). The CDR3 runs 14 residues. The CDR3 spells CAWSGGSGGYGYTF. The CDR3, as DNA: TGTGCCTGGAGTGGTGGCTCCGGAGGTTATGGCTACACCTTC.

The chain uses TRBV5-1 and TRBJ1-2, with TRBD1 matching over 7 bases. Germline values: CDR1 SGHRS, CDR2 YFSETQ. The CDR3 has 15 residues. J lost 4 bases, V lost 6 bases, and 12 bases had no gene match. The CDR3 nucleotides read TGCGCCAGCACCCTTTCCCAGGGGGGAGGCTATGGCTACACCTTC. It codes for CASTLSQGGGYGYTF.

The genes are TRBV5-5 and TRBJ2-7; D is undetermined. CDR1 is SGHKS and CDR2 is YYEKEE in the germline V gene (reference sequence). Trimming stripped 1 base from V and 1 base from J, with 9 bases between. This CDR3 region has 14 residues. The CDR3 sequence is CASSLYAESYEQYF. The CDR3 region has the DNA TGTGCCAGCAGCTTGTACGCAGAATCCTACGAGCAGTACTTC. The entire variable domain, with the rest obtained from reference TRBV5-5 and TRBJ2-7, is as follows: DAGVTQSPTHLIKTRGQQVTLRCSPISGHKSVSWYQQVLGQGPQFIFQYYEKEERGRGNFPDRFSARQFPNYSSELNVNALLLGDSALYLCASSLYAESYEQYFGPGTRLTVT.

The chain employs TRBV7-3 and TRBJ2-1; D tentatively fits TRBD1 or TRBD2 (5 bases each). The CDR3 extends over 13 amino acids. The ends were cut back, 4 bases at V and 7 bases at J, with 11 bases in the middle. Germline assignment: CDR1 SGHTA and CDR2 FQGTGA. CDR3 nucleotide sequence: TGTGCCAGCAGCTGGGGACCGGGGAATGAGCAGTTCTTC. Its protein product is CASSWGPGNEQFF.

CDR3: CATGGPESYEQYF. CDR3 DNA sequence: TGTGCCACCGGGGGGCCGGAGTCCTACGAGCAGTACTTC. The rearrangement links TRBV6-5 to TRBJ2-7; possibly TRBD2 for D (7 bases). The V end lost 10 bases, the J end lost 1 base, and 14 bases lay between the germline ends. CDR3 size: 13 residues. Germline V CDR1 and CDR2: MNHEY, SVGAGI.

This clone is a singleton in its sample. The chain joins TRBV5-6 to TRBJ1-5, with D tentatively TRBD1 (5 bases). V dropped 3 bases and J dropped 3 bases, with 7 bases sitting between them. The germline CDR1 and CDR2 sequences are SGHDT and YYEEEE. CDR3 size: 13 residues. Here the CDR3 reads CASSSRANQPQHF. The CDR3 bases are TGTGCCAGCAGCTCCAGGGCCAATCAGCCCCAGCATTTT.

The chain combines TRBV23-1 with TRBJ2-7; TRBD1 matches at 7 bases. TRBV23-1 counts as an open reading frame of uncertain function. V shed 2 bases and J 4 bases; nucleotides not matched to a gene: 17. The CDR3 has 18 amino acids. The CDR3: CASSQPNDDRALTYEQYF. CDR3 coding DNA: TGCGCCAGCAGTCAACCGAACGATGACAGGGCCCTTACATACGAGCAGTACTTC.

The chain links TRBV13 to TRBJ1-4, with D perhaps TRBD1 (5 bases). This CDR3 has 15 amino acids. Per germline, CDR1 PRHDT and CDR2 FYEKMQ (reference sequence). Trimming cost V 5 bases and J 7 bases, with 17 bases left between them. The CDR3 loop reads CASSLAGGGSEKLFF. For the CDR3, the DNA is TGTGCCAGCAGCCTGGCTGGGGGGGGGAGTGAAAAACTGTTTTTT.

The CDR3 reads CASRDTASYYGYTF. In nucleotides, the CDR3 is TGTGCCAGCAGGGATACAGCTTCCTACTATGGCTACACCTTC. The chain links TRBV11-2 to TRBJ1-2, with unresolved D. Germline assignment: CDR1 SGHAT and CDR2 FQNNGV. Trimming took 6 bases from V and 3 from J, leaving 14 bases between them. The CDR3 runs 14 residues.

V is TRBV23-1 and J is TRBJ1-4; TRBD1 is a possible D gene (6 bases). TRBV23-1 is flagged as an ORF with uncertain function. V was shortened by 0 bases and J by 13 bases, with 12 bases between the two germline ends. The CDR3 is made up of 13 amino acids. The CDR3 DNA reads as TGCGCCAGCAGTCAATCGGGCAGGGGCATACTGTTTTTT. This translates into CASSQSGRGILFF.

The chain links TRBV7-8 to TRBJ2-7; 7 bases align to TRBD2. Trimming cost V 1 base and J 7 bases; bases outside gene matches: 7. From germline, CDR1 is SGHVS and CDR2 FQNEAQ. The CDR3 extends over 14 amino acids. The CDR3 sequence: CASSLVGGVGEQYF. CDR3 coding DNA: TGTGCCAGCAGCTTAGTGGGGGGGGTGGGTGAGCAGTACTTC. Full variable domain (remainder filled in from reference TRBV7-8 and TRBJ2-7): GAGVSQSPRYKVAKRGQDVALRCDPISGHVSLFWYQQALGQGPEFLTYFQNEAQLDKSGLPSDRFFAERPEGSVSTLKIQRTQQEDSAVYLCASSLVGGVGEQYFGPGTRLTVT.

The sample holds a few counts of this clone. The chain carries TRBV7-9 and TRBJ1-3; perhaps TRBD1 as D (6 bases). Deletions cut 8 bases from V and 0 bases from J, with 14 bases between. The germline gives CDR1 SEHNR, CDR2 FQNEAQ (reference sequence). CDR3 size: 15 residues. Here the CDR3 DNA reads TGTGCCAGCGACAGGAAGGGACCCTCTGGAAACACCATATATTTT. Protein sequence: CASDRKGPSGNTIYF.

The chain uses TRBV7-8 and TRBJ2-1; 7 nucleotides align to TRBD1. The CDR3 totals 17 residues. Germline CDR1 and CDR2: SGHVS and FQNEAQ. Losses at the gene ends were 5 bases for V and 0 bases for J; bases not matched to a gene: 10. The CDR3 is CASSAEARDSSYNEQFF. DNA for the CDR3: TGTGCCAGCAGCGCAGAGGCCCGGGACAGCTCCTACAATGAGCAGTTCTTC.

This rearrangement joins TRBV6-1 to TRBJ1-4, with D possibly matching TRBD1 (6 bases). The CDR3 extends over 15 amino acids. V was shortened by 2 bases and J by 8 bases, with 15 bases between the two germline ends. Germline CDR1 MNHNS, CDR2 SASEGT. CDR3 in DNA: TGTGCCAGCAGTGAACTTCTGGGGGCCGGAGAAAAACTGTTTTTT. This gives the protein CASSELLGAGEKLFF.

The chain uses TRBV11-2 and TRBJ2-5; D might be TRBD2 (5 bases). This CDR3 is built from 17 residues. V was trimmed by 4 bases and J by 1 base, leaving 19 bases between them. Germline CDR1 SGHAT, CDR2 FQNNGV. The CDR3 region has the DNA TGTGCCAGCAGCTCACCCTCGGGAAACTTTATCCAAGAGACCCAGTACTTC. Amino acids: CASSSPSGNFIQETQYF.

This clone was seen once. V gene TRBV21-1 combines with J gene TRBJ1-1; no DNA check was done on the table's D call, TRBD1. TRBV21-1 constitutes a pseudogene. The CDR3 totals 18 residues. The CDR3 nucleotides are TGTGCCAGCAGCAAAGCGCTGTATAGGACAGGGGTGGGTACTGAAGCTTTCTTT. Protein product: CASSKALYRTGVGTEAFF.

This chain links TRBV7-3 with TRBJ2-2, with TRBD2 matching over 12 bases. Looked up from germline, CDR1 is SGHTA and CDR2 is FQGTGA. J was trimmed by 5 bases and V by 7 bases; bases with no gene match: 5. The CDR3 contains 15 residues. CDR3 nucleotide sequence: TGTGCCAGCACCACCCTAGCGGGGGGGACCGGGGAGCTGTTTTTT. Protein sequence: CASTTLAGGTGELFF. Variable domain in full (rest from reference TRBV7-3 and TRBJ2-2): GAGVSQTPSNKVTEKGKYVELRCDPISGHTALYWYRQSLGQGPEFLIYFQGTGAADDSGLPNDRFFAVRPEGSVSTLKIQRTERGDSAVYLCASTTLAGGTGELFFGEGSRLTVL.

V usage is TRBV9 and J usage is TRBJ2-3; TRBD2 is a possible D gene (5 bases). CDR3 length: 14 amino acids. V lost 3 bases, J lost 1 base, and 9 bases lay in between. Germline CDR1 is SGDLS and CDR2 is YYNGEE. The CDR3 loop reads CASSAVGGTDTQYF. The CDR3 coding sequence is TGTGCCAGCAGCGCCGTCGGGGGCACAGATACGCAGTATTTT.

The CDR3 here is CASSIGAHQPQHF. The CDR3 region has the DNA TGTGCCAGTAGTATAGGGGCCCATCAGCCCCAGCATTTT. This chain joins TRBV19 and TRBJ1-5, with D hard to call. The V gene's germline CDR1 is LNHDA and CDR2 SQIVND (reference sequence). CDR3 size: 13 residues. Trimming pared 1 base from V and 5 bases from J, leaving 6 bases between.

The genes are TRBV28 and TRBJ2-5; D is perhaps TRBD1 (5 bases). V dropped 6 bases and J dropped 4 bases, with 6 bases sitting between them. This CDR3 contains 11 residues. CDR1 is MDHEN, CDR2 SYDVKM, per germline. The CDR3 loop is CASRGRETQYF. The CDR3 DNA follows: TGTGCCAGCAGGGGGCGAGAGACCCAGTACTTC. Full variable domain (missing parts from reference TRBV28 and TRBJ2-5): DVKVTQSSRYLVKRTGEKVFLECVQDMDHENMFWYRQDPGLGLRLIYFSYDVKMKEKGDIPEGYSVSREKKERFSLILESASTNQTSMYLCASRGRETQYFGPGTRLLVL.

The chain carries TRBV2 and TRBJ2-6; tentatively, D is TRBD1 or TRBD2 (5 bases each). The CDR3 sequence is 15 residues long. V was trimmed by 9 bases and J by 0 bases, leaving 12 bases between them. Germline loops: CDR1 SNHLY, CDR2 FYNNEI. This CDR3 reads CASFGTDSGANVLTF. CDR3 DNA: TGTGCCAGTTTTGGGACGGACTCTGGGGCCAACGTCCTGACTTTC.

The chain is built from TRBV6-5 and TRBJ1-1; a possible D gene is TRBD1 (6 bases). CDR3 length: 15 amino acids. Germline CDR1 is MNHEY and CDR2 is SVGAGI. Trimming took off 8 bases at V and 0 bases at J, with 16 bases between the two ends. Here the CDR3 reads CASGKGGPMNTEAFF. In nucleotides, the CDR3 is TGTGCCAGCGGTAAGGGGGGTCCCATGAACACTGAAGCTTTCTTT.

The chain is built from TRBV5-8 and TRBJ1-1, with a possible D match to TRBD1 (6 bases). The V end was cut by 7 bases, the J end by 6 bases, with 16 bases between. The germline V gene encodes CDR1 SGHTS and CDR2 YDEGEE. The CDR3 runs 13 residues. The CDR3: CASRNRVPPEAFF. CDR3 bases: TGTGCCAGCCGAAACAGGGTTCCCCCTGAAGCTTTCTTT.